The T cell receptor beta chain under discussion was sequenced for a study of blood T cell repertoires in COVID-19. Turning to the study itself: Samples taken during acute and convalescent COVID-19 were collected in the United States, Italy and Spain.

This clone was seen a single time. Followed longitudinally, the Seattle patients had been enrolled during active infection. Trimming removed 5 bases at V and 4 bases at J, with 17 bases between. The germline CDR1 and CDR2 sequences are MNHEY and SMNVEV (reference sequence). CDR3 length: 16 residues. Produced via immunoSEQ multiplex PCR; TCRdb's table is partial and in-frame only. The table has 430,000 or so clones, roughly 90% seen once. The chain joins TRBV27 to TRBJ2-2; maybe TRBD2 (6 bases). The sequence came from a man between 18 and 29 years old with COVID-19, enrolled during active disease. Sequenced input: peripheral blood. The CDR3: CASSGYDGGITGELFF. CDR3 sequence (DNA): TGTGCCAGCAGTGGGTACGATGGAGGGATCACCGGGGAGCTGTTTTTT.